This entry lists 30 T cell receptor beta chains sequenced from one sample in a study of Ad26.COV2.S vaccination and SARS-CoV-2 variants. Treatment defined: about 20 received Ad26.COV2.S at low or high dose, single or two shots; 5 received placebo; per-sample allocation not given. Each sample was drawn 63 days after the first injection (of vaccine or placebo). Produced via immunoSEQ multiplex PCR; TCRdb's table is partial and in-frame only. The sample consists of about 680,000 clones, approximately 88% of them appearing once. This specimen consisted of peripheral blood, obtained in a trial of Ad26.COV2.S vaccine versus placebo. These TCRs come from a person between 18 and 60 years old who received the Ad26.COV2.S COVID-19 vaccine or a placebo.

The J gene is TRBJ2-2, the V gene TRBV19; D gene ambiguous. V was shortened by 4 bases and J by 6 bases, with 9 bases between the two germline ends. The germline CDR1 and CDR2 sequences are LNHDA and SQIVND (reference sequence). This CDR3 spans 13 amino acids. The CDR3, as DNA: TGTGCCAGTAGTACCCAGAATGCCGGGGAGCTGTTTTTT. This codes for CASSTQNAGELFF.

This chain uses TRBV5-1 with TRBJ1-2; D is undetermined. This CDR3 has 16 amino acids. Trimming removed 0 bases at V and 4 bases at J, with 16 bases between. Germline V gene lookup returns CDR1 SGHRS and CDR2 YFSETQ. The chain's CDR3 is CASSLAPNRQLYGYTF. CDR3 nucleotide sequence: TGCGCCAGCAGCTTGGCCCCGAATAGGCAGCTCTATGGCTACACCTTC.

The chain couples TRBV11-3 to TRBJ2-1; 10 bases are a match to TRBD2. The V gene end was trimmed by 5 bases and the J gene end by 4 bases; junction bases not matched to a gene: 8. CDR1 SGHNT and CDR2 YENEEA come from the germline V gene. The CDR3 has 16 residues. Written as DNA, the CDR3 is TGTGCCAGCAGCCAAGGTCTAGCGGGAGTTTACAATGAGCAGTTCTTC. Its translation is CASSQGLAGVYNEQFF.

A single count supports this clone. The chain joins TRBV7-9 to TRBJ1-5; D perhaps matches TRBD1 (5 bases). V was cut by 11 bases and J by 7 bases, with 6 bases left in between. Germline-derived CDR1 and CDR2 are SEHNR and FQNEAQ (reference sequence). The CDR3 runs 9 residues. The CDR3, as DNA: TGTGCCTGGGGGCAGCCCCAGCATTTT. Translating gives CAWGQPQHF.

This chain uses TRBV12-5 with TRBJ1-1; the D is unclear. V was trimmed by 0 bases and J by 11 bases, leaving 16 bases between them. Germline V gene data show CDR1 as LGHNT and CDR2 as FRNRAP. This CDR3 is 14 amino acids long. The CDR3 loop is CASGLVRSSGGAFF. DNA for the CDR3: TGTGCTAGTGGTTTGGTACGGTCATCAGGCGGGGCTTTCTTT.

The chain recombines TRBV19 with TRBJ2-5; the match to TRBD1 covers 9 bases. Germline assignment: CDR1 LNHDA and CDR2 SQIVND (reference sequence). Unmatched junction bases numbered 8, after V lost 4 bases and J lost 5 bases. The length of the CDR3 is 15 residues. DNA of the CDR3: TGTGCCAGTAGTAACCCCGGACAGGGGAGGGAGACCCAGTACTTC. Amino acid sequence: CASSNPGQGRETQYF.

The CDR3 reads CATSASGGASDTQYF. DNA for the CDR3: TGTGCCACCAGTGCCAGCGGGGGGGCATCAGATACGCAGTATTTT. The chain carries TRBV24-1 and TRBJ2-3; 10 bases fit TRBD2. J lost 4 bases, V lost 5 bases, and 5 bases had no gene match. In germline, CDR1 is KGHDR, CDR2 SFDVKD. The CDR3 contains 15 residues.

The CDR3 loop reads CASSESYGSSYNEQFF. In DNA form, the CDR3 reads TGTGCCAGCAGTGAAAGTTACGGGAGCTCCTACAATGAGCAGTTCTTC. This chain links TRBV6-1 with TRBJ2-1; weak D call: TRBD2 (6 bases). In germline, CDR1 is MNHNS, CDR2 SASEGT. This CDR3 has 16 residues. The germline V and J ends were trimmed by 2 bases and 0 bases, with 11 bases remaining between them.

The J gene is TRBJ1-2, the V gene TRBV6-5; 8 nucleotides match TRBD1. V gave up 5 bases and J gave up 4 bases; unmatched junction bases: 3. From germline, CDR1 is MNHEY and CDR2 SVGAGI. This CDR3 has 13 residues. This CDR3 reads CASSPGGGYGYTF. CDR3 DNA: TGTGCCAGCAGTCCAGGGGGCGGCTATGGCTACACCTTC.

The chain joins TRBV3-1 (or the pseudogene TRBV3-2) to TRBJ1-1, with 9 bases matching TRBD1. This CDR3 is built from 18 residues. Per germline, CDR1 LGHDT and CDR2 YNNKEL (reference sequence). V dropped 1 base and J dropped 0; count of bases not matched to a gene: 9. The chain's CDR3 is CASSQGTGVLLVNTEAFF. Here the CDR3 DNA reads TGTGCCAGCAGCCAAGGGACAGGGGTCCTCCTCGTGAACACTGAAGCTTTCTTT.

V gene TRBV7-9 combines with J gene TRBJ2-6, with 9 bases that match TRBD1. J was trimmed by 1 base and V by 8 bases; bases with no gene match: 3. Germline CDR1 and CDR2: SEHNR and FQNEAQ (reference sequence). CDR3 length equals 15 residues. This CDR3 is CASGQGNSGANVLTF. The DNA for the CDR3 is TGTGCCAGCGGACAGGGGAATTCTGGGGCCAACGTCCTGACTTTC.

This clone was seen a few times. The rearrangement links TRBV5-5 to TRBJ2-1; 10 positions agree with TRBD1. Germline V gives CDR1 SGHKS, CDR2 YYEKEE (reference sequence). CDR3 length: 15 residues. V gave up 0 bases and J gave up 8 bases; unmatched junction bases: 5. CDR3 coding DNA: TGTGCCAGCAGCTTGGTTGGAGACAGGGGGCATGAGCAGTTCTTC. Translating gives CASSLVGDRGHEQFF.

This chain uses TRBV25-1 with TRBJ2-1; D gene ambiguous. Trimming took off 4 bases at V and 0 bases at J, with 7 bases between the two ends. The germline gives CDR1 MGHDK, CDR2 SYGVNS. The CDR3 sequence is 14 residues long. CDR3 loop: CASSGYGSYNEQFF. The CDR3 DNA reads as TGTGCCAGCAGTGGCTATGGCTCCTACAATGAGCAGTTCTTC.

This chain uses TRBV7-2 with TRBJ2-5; D may be TRBD2 (6 bases). CDR1 and CDR2 from the germline V gene are SGHTA and FQGNSA. This CDR3 is 15 amino acids long. V dropped 0 bases and J dropped 2 bases, with 10 bases sitting between them. In nucleotides, the CDR3 is TGTGCCAGCAGCTTAGCTGGGACTTCTCAAGAGACCCAGTACTTC. Protein: CASSLAGTSQETQYF.

The gene calls are TRBV14 and TRBJ1-1; D gene ambiguous. V lost 4 bases and J 0 bases, leaving 3 bases between the germline ends. CDR1 is SGHDN and CDR2 is FVKESK in the germline V gene. The CDR3 covers 12 residues. Written as DNA, the CDR3 is TGTGCCAGCAGCCCCTTGAACACTGAAGCTTTCTTT. Its translation is CASSPLNTEAFF.

V is TRBV12-2 and J is TRBJ1-5. TRBV12-2 is a pseudogene. CDR3 size: 17 residues. As DNA, the CDR3 is TGTGCAAGGGGGAGGGAGGTGGGACAGCTTTTCAATCAGCCCCAGCATTTT. Protein product: CARGREVGQLFNQPQHF.

In this sample, this clone turned up once. The V and J genes are TRBV30 and TRBJ2-1; 11 bases line up with TRBD2. V shed 2 bases and J 12 bases; nucleotides not matched to a gene: 12. Germline CDR1 reads GTSNPN; CDR2 reads SVGIG (reference sequence). This CDR3 contains 15 residues. The CDR3 loop is CAWSSLAGGLVPQFF. The CDR3 DNA reads as TGTGCCTGGAGTTCCCTAGCGGGGGGCCTTGTGCCGCAGTTCTTC.

The chain couples TRBV6-1 to TRBJ1-5, with a possible D match to TRBD1 (6 bases). Between the trimmed V and J ends, which lost 2 bases and 0 bases, there was a span of 8 bases. This CDR3 contains 15 residues. The germline CDR1 and CDR2 sequences are MNHNS and SASEGT. Written as DNA, the CDR3 is TGTGCCAGCAGTGAACAGGGGTATAGCAATCAGCCCCAGCATTTT. Protein sequence: CASSEQGYSNQPQHF.

J is TRBJ2-5 and V is TRBV19; D call uncertain. Germline CDR1 is LNHDA and CDR2 is SQIVND (reference sequence). V was trimmed by 1 base and J by 6 bases, leaving 9 bases between them. There are 13 residues in the CDR3. CDR3 in amino acids: CASSIGGVQTQYF. CDR3 nucleotide sequence: TGTGCCAGTAGTATAGGAGGCGTCCAGACCCAGTACTTC.

This clone has only a few counts. Other DNA sequences from this sample encode an identical CDR3 as well. This chain connects TRBV9 to TRBJ1-1, with D tentatively TRBD1 (5 bases). The V and J ends lost 0 bases and 4 bases respectively, with 7 bases between them. Germline assignment: CDR1 SGDLS and CDR2 YYNGEE. This CDR3 spans 13 amino acids. The CDR3 nucleotides are TGTGCCAGCAGCGTAGGCGGGGCCACTGAAGCTTTCTTT. Its translation: CASSVGGATEAFF.

The chain links TRBV30 to TRBJ1-6; D remains unclear. V was clipped by 4 bases and J by 7 bases, with 14 bases between them. The germline V gene encodes CDR1 GTSNPN and CDR2 SVGIG (reference sequence). The CDR3 is 14 amino acids. CDR3 loop: CAWTPFSANSPLHF. The CDR3 DNA reads as TGTGCCTGGACCCCTTTTTCGGCAAATTCACCCCTCCACTTT.

The gene calls are TRBV7-2 and TRBJ2-7, with a tentative D call TRBD2 (5 bases). With 0 bases removed from V and 0 bases from J, the gap between germline ends came to 6 bases. The germline CDR1 and CDR2 sequences are SGHTA and FQGNSA. The CDR3 totals 14 residues. In DNA form, the CDR3 reads TGTGCCAGCAGCTTAGCCCGGGACTCCTACGAGCAGTACTTC. Translation: CASSLARDSYEQYF.

This chain connects TRBV10-1 to TRBJ1-1; D is uncertain. The length of the CDR3 is 14 residues. The germline gives CDR1 WNHNN, CDR2 SYGVQD (reference sequence). V was trimmed by 5 bases and J by 1 base, leaving 11 bases between them. The CDR3 reads CASSLRTGNTEAFF. Written as DNA, the CDR3 is TGCGCCAGCAGTCTCCGGACGGGGAACACTGAAGCTTTCTTT.

The table lists this clone with a count of one. The chain combines TRBV10-3 with TRBJ2-3, with 7 bases aligning to TRBD2. This CDR3 is 14 amino acids long. Germline assignment: CDR1 ENHRY and CDR2 SYGVKD. V was pared by 10 bases and J by 4 bases, with 11 bases of the junction left unmatched. In DNA, the CDR3 is TGTGCCAACGCCCGTGGCGGGAGTGCAGATACGCAGTATTTT. Translated: CANARGGSADTQYF.

This chain links TRBV6-2 or TRBV6-3 with TRBJ2-1; the D gene is possibly TRBD2 (6 bases). The germline V gene has CDR1 MNHEY and CDR2 SVGEGT. The length of the CDR3 is 13 residues. Trimming took 5 bases from V and 4 from J, leaving 9 bases between them. The CDR3: CASSKGLYNEQFF. The CDR3 nucleotides read TGTGCCAGCAGTAAGGGACTTTACAATGAGCAGTTCTTC.

J is TRBJ1-2 and V is TRBV29-1, with 10 bases identical to TRBD1. This CDR3 has 12 amino acids. The germline gives CDR1 SQVTM, CDR2 ANQGSEA. J was trimmed by 6 bases and V by 6 bases; bases with no gene match: 4. Written as DNA, the CDR3 is TGCAGCGTGGGGGGACAGGGGCATGGCTACACCTTC. Translating it yields CSVGGQGHGYTF.

J is TRBJ2-7 and V is TRBV19, with 14 bases matching TRBD2. V lost 5 bases, J lost 6 bases, and 6 bases stayed unmatched. The CDR3 totals 15 residues. CDR1 and CDR2 (germline): LNHDA, SQIVND (reference sequence). CDR3 in amino acids: CASSLGTSGSGEQYF. The DNA for the CDR3 is TGTGCCAGTAGTCTCGGGACTAGCGGGAGCGGCGAGCAGTACTTC.

J is TRBJ2-2 and V is TRBV10-3; 9 bases align to TRBD1. The V and J ends lost 0 bases and 5 bases, in that order; junction bases with no gene match: 10. The CDR3 has 18 amino acids. Germline V gives CDR1 ENHRY, CDR2 SYGVKD. CDR3 sequence: CAISESSGQGGWTGELFF. As DNA, the CDR3 is TGTGCCATCAGTGAGTCGTCGGGACAGGGTGGGTGGACCGGGGAGCTGTTTTTT.

The V and J genes are TRBV7-2 and TRBJ2-7, with TRBD1 matching over 9 bases. CDR1 is SGHTA, CDR2 FQGNSA, per germline. V shed 6 bases and J 7 bases; nucleotides not matched to a gene: 7. The CDR3 is 13 residues long. Written as DNA, the CDR3 is TGTGCCAGCAGGAATACAGGGGGCGATGAGCAGTACTTC. It yields the protein CASRNTGGDEQYF.

The genes are TRBV4-3 and TRBJ2-2; D is undetermined. With 0 bases removed from V and 5 bases from J, the gap between germline ends came to 10 bases. Germline V gene lookup returns CDR1 LGHNA and CDR2 YSLEER. This CDR3 has 15 amino acids. The DNA for the CDR3 is TGCGCCAGCAGCCAAGAATCGGTTCGTACCGGGGAGCTGTTTTTT. Translation gives CASSQESVRTGELFF.